This T cell receptor (beta chain) was profiled in a study of shared clonotypes between healthy human individuals. Trimming stripped 7 bases from V and 1 base from J, with 11 bases between. This CDR3 has 15 amino acids. Germline V gene lookup returns CDR1 MNHEY and CDR2 SMNVEV (reference sequence). Clones were read by immunoSEQ multiplex PCR, and TCRdb kept only the in-frame ones, dropping some. Of some 2,400,000 clones in the sample, roughly 95% were seen once. The sequencing sample was made of naive CD4+ T cells sorted from blood. Documented subset: CD45RA+ positively selected. The rearrangement joins TRBV27 to TRBJ1-6; D uncertain. The receptor was isolated from a man aged 18 to 30 in good health. The CDR3 here is CASTSGLSYNSPLHF. The CDR3 DNA reads as TGTGCCAGCACGTCGGGGTTATCCTATAATTCACCCCTCCACTTT.